This TCR beta chain was identified during a study of blood T cell repertoires in COVID-19. The germline V gene encodes CDR1 MNHEY and CDR2 SVGAGI. V dropped 4 bases and J dropped 0 bases, with 4 bases sitting between them. There are 14 residues in the CDR3. Only in-frame clones appear in the TCRdb table, and some are missing; sequencing was by immunoSEQ multiplex PCR. The repertoire holds about 210,000 clones, with around 80% as singletons. The sequenced sample consisted of peripheral blood. This TCR was sampled from a woman aged 40-49 years with acute or convalescent COVID-19. This chain connects TRBV6-5 to TRBJ2-6, with D hard to call. CDR3 sequence: CASSLSSGANVLTF. The CDR3 DNA is TGTGCCAGCAGTTTGAGCTCTGGGGCCAACGTCCTGACTTTC.